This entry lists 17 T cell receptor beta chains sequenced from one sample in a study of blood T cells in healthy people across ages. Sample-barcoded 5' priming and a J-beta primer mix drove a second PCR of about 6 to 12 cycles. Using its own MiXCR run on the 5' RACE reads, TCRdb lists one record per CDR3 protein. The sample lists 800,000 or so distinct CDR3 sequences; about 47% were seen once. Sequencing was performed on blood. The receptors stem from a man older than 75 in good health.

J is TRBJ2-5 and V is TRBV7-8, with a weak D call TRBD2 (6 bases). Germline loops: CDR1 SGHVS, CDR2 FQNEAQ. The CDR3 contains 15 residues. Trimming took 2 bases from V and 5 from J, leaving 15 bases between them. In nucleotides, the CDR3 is TGTGCCAGCAGCTTAACCCGACTAGTTAGGGAGACCCAGTACTTC. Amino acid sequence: CASSLTRLVRETQYF.

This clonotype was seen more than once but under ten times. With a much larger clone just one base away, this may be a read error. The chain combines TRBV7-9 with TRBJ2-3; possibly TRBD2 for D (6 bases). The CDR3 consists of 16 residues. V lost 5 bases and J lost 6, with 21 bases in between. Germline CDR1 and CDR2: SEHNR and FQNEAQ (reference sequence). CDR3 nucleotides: TGTGCCAGCAGCCCCCCGGGACGAGTGGCGGGGGATACGCAGTATTTT. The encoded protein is CASSPPGRVAGDTQYF.

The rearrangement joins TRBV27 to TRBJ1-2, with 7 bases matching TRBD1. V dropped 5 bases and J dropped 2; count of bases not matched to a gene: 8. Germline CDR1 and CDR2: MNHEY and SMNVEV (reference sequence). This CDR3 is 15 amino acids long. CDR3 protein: CASSISTGTNYGYTF. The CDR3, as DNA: TGTGCCAGCAGTATCTCGACAGGGACCAACTATGGCTACACCTTC.

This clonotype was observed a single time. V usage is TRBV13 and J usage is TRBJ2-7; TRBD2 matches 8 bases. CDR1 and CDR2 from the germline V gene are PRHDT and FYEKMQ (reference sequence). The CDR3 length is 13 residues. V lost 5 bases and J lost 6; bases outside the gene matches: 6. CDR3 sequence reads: CASSPGTSSEQYF. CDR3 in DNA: TGTGCCAGCAGCCCCGGGACTAGTTCCGAGCAGTACTTC.

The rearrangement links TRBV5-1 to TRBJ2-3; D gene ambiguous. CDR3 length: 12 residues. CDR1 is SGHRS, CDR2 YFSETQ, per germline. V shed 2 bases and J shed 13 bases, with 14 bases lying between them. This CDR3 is CASSFPGADKYF. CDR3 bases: TGCGCCAGCAGCTTCCCGGGCGCAGACAAGTATTTT.

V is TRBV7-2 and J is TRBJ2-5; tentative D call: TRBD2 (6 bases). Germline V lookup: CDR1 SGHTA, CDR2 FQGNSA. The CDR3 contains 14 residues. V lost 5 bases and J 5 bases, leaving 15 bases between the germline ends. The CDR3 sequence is CASSPWRGLETQYF. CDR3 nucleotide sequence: TGTGCCAGCAGCCCCTGGAGGGGTCTGGAGACCCAGTACTTC.

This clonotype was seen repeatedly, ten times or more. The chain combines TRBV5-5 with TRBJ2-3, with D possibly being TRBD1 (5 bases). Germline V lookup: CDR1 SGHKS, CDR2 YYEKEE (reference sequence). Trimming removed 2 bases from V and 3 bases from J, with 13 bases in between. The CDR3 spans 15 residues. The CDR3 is CASSFLTEETDTQYF. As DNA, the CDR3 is TGTGCCAGCAGCTTCCTGACAGAGGAAACAGATACGCAGTATTTT.

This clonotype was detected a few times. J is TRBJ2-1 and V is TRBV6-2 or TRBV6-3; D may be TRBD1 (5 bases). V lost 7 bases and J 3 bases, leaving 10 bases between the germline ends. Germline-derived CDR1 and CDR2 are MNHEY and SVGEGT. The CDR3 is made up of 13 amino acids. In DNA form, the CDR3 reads TGTGCCAGCATGTTGGACAACTACAATGAGCAGTTCTTC. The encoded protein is CASMLDNYNEQFF.

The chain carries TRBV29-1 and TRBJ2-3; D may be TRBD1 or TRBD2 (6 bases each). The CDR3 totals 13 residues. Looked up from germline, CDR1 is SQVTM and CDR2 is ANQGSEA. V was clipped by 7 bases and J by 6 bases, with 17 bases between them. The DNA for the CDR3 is TGCAGCGATAGGGGGACTGCCGCCGATACGCAGTATTTT. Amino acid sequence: CSDRGTAADTQYF.

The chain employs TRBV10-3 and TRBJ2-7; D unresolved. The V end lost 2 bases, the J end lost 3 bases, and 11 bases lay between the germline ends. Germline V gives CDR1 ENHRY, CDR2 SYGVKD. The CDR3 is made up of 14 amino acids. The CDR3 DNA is TGTGCCATCAGTGAGGGCGGAGAGGTCTACGAGCAGTACTTC. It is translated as CAISEGGEVYEQYF.

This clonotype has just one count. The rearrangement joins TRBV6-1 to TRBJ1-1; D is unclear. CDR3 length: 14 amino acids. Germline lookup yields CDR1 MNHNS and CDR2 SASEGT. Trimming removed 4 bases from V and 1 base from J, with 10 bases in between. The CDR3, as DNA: TGTGCCAGCAGTGGTACAATTACGAACACTGAAGCTTTCTTT. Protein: CASSGTITNTEAFF.

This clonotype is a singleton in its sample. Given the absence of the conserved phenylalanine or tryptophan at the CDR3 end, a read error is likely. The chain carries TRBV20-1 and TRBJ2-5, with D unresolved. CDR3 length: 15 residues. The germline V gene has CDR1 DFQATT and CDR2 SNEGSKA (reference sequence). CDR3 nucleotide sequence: TGCAGCGCTAGAGAGAGCGTAGGAGCCGGAGAGACCCAGTACTTA. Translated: CSARESVGAGETQYL.

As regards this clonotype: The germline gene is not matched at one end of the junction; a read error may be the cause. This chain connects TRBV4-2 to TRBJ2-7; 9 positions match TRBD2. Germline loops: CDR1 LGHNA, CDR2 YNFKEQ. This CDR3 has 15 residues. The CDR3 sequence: CASGQASGVDYEQYF. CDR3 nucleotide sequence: TGTGCCAGCGGCCAAGCTAGCGGGGTTGACTACGAGCAGTACTTC.

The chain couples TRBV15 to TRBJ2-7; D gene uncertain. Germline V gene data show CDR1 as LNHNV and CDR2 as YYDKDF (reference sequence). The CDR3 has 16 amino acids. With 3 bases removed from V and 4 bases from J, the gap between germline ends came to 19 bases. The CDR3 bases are TGTGCCACCAGCAGGGCTTTAGGCCACAAAAAATACGAGCAGTACTTC. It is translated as CATSRALGHKKYEQYF.

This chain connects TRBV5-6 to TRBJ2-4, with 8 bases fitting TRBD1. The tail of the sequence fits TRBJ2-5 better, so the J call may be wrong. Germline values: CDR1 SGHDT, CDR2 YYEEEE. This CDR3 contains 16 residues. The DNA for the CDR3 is TGTGCCAGCAGCTCTACGGGACAGGAAGTCCAAGAGACCCAGTACTTC. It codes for CASSSTGQEVQETQYF.

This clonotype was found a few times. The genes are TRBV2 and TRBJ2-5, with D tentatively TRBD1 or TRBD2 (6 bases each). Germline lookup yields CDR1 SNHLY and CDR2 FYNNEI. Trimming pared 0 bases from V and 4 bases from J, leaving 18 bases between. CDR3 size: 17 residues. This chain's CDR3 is CASSEAQGTGGAETQYF. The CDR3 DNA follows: TGTGCCAGCAGTGAAGCGCAGGGGACTGGTGGGGCAGAGACCCAGTACTTC.

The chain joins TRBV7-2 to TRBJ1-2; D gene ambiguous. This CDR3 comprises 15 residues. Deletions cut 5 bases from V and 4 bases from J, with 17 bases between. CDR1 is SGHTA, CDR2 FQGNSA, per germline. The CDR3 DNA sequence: TGTGCCAGCAGCCCTTGGGCGGGAGGGAGCTATGGCTACACCTTC. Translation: CASSPWAGGSYGYTF.